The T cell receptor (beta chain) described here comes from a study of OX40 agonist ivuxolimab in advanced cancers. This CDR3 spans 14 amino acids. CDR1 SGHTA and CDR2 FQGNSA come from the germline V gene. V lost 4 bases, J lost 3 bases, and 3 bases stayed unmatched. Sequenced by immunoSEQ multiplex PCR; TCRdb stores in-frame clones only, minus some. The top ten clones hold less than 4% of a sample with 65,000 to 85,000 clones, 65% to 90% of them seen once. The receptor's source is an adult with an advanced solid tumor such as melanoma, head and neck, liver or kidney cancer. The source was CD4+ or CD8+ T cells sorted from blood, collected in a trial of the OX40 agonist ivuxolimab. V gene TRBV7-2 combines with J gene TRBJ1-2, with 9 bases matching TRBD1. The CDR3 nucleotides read TGTGCCAGCAGCTGGACAGGGGCGGACTATGGCTACACCTTC. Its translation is CASSWTGADYGYTF.